This TCR beta chain emerged from a study of T cell clonality in common variable immunodeficiency. The CDR3 is 15 amino acids. Trimming left V 2 bases short and J 3 bases short, with 13 bases between. Germline-derived CDR1 and CDR2 are KGHSH and LQKENI. As concerns this clone: Its antigen is not identified. The read ends 3 residues before the CDR3 terminus; that terminus is restored from the germline J gene.

Assay used: immunoSEQ multiplex PCR; TCRdb lists only in-frame clones, some missing. The profile covers 25,000 to 35,000 clones, none occurring a single time. CVID subjects were some 15 female and 25 to 30 male, aged 9 to 64. Findings and limits, study-wide: Fewer TCRbeta clones were shared among CVID subjects than controls. Compared with healthy controls, CVID subjects showed increased TCRbeta clonality, mostly in about a third. The cause of increased CVID clonality remains unclear without subpopulation sequencing. In common variable immunodeficiency, TCR beta chains reportedly carried fewer deletions and N-nucleotide insertions.

The chain joins TRBV18 to TRBJ1-1, with a tentative D call TRBD1 (5 bases). The TCR originated in a human donor with common variable immunodeficiency. The sequencing input was peripheral blood mononuclear cells. The covered CDR3 bases are TGTGCCAGCTCACCAGACGGGGGACCCTACACTGAA. As protein: CASSPDGGPYTE. The entire CDR3 protein is CASSPDGGPYTEAFF.